Below are 23 T cell receptor beta chains sequenced from a single sample in a study of T cells in Graves' hyperthyroidism and ophthalmopathy. Researchers amplified the TCR beta CDR3 regions from RNA transcripts. First-round RT-PCR with HTBI primers amplified the TCR CDR3 region. TCRdb reprocessed the multiplex PCR reads with MiXCR, giving one entry per CDR3 protein. Of roughly 290,000 distinct CDR3 sequences in the sample, over 15% were seen once. The sequenced material came from blood. Receptors originate from a woman aged 55-75 years with Graves' ophthalmopathy.

This clonotype appeared a few times. The chain carries TRBV12-3 or TRBV12-4 and TRBJ1-6; the D is unclear. The V gene lost 8 bases and the J gene lost 10 bases, with 18 bases spanning the gap. The CDR3 sequence is 14 residues long. CDR3 protein: CASRRGFLGSPLHF. CDR3 nucleotides: TGTGCCAGCCGCCGCGGGTTTTTGGGGTCACCCCTCCACTTT.

This clonotype was detected a few times. This chain uses TRBV5-1 with TRBJ2-1; D not resolved. Germline V lookup: CDR1 SGHRS, CDR2 YFSETQ. The V end was cut by 0 bases, the J end by 9 bases, with 13 bases between. The CDR3 totals 14 residues. In DNA, the CDR3 is TGCGCCAGCAGCTTGGAAGGGCCTTACGTTGAGCAGTTCTTC. It specifies CASSLEGPYVEQFF.

Ten or more counts support this clonotype. The chain links TRBV7-9 to TRBJ1-2, with 7 nucleotides matching TRBD1. This CDR3 comprises 13 residues. Losses at the gene ends were 4 bases for V and 3 bases for J; bases not matched to a gene: 2. Germline lookup yields CDR1 SEHNR and CDR2 FQNEAQ (reference sequence). CDR3: CASSSQGDYGYTF. The CDR3 DNA reads as TGTGCCAGCAGCTCGCAGGGGGACTATGGCTACACCTTC. The entire variable domain, with the rest obtained from reference TRBV7-9 and TRBJ1-2, is as follows: DTGVSQNPRHKITKRGQNVTFRCDPISEHNRLYWYRQTLGQGPEFLTYFQNEAQLEKSRLLSDRFSAERPKGSFSTLEIQRTEQGDSAMYLCASSSQGDYGYTFGSGTRLTVV.

This chain joins TRBV28 and TRBJ2-1, with TRBD1 identical over 9 bases. This CDR3 spans 13 amino acids. V shed 7 bases and J 10 bases; nucleotides not matched to a gene: 8. Germline V lookup: CDR1 MDHEN, CDR2 SYDVKM. The CDR3 loop reads CASTPGQGIEQFF. The CDR3 nucleotides are TGTGCCAGCACCCCGGGACAGGGAATCGAGCAGTTCTTC.

In this sample, this clonotype turned up many times. The rearrangement uses TRBV18 and TRBJ2-7; the match to TRBD1 covers 7 bases. The V segment lost 6 bases and the J segment 6 bases; nucleotides outside the gene matches: 8. This CDR3 contains 13 residues. The germline V gene encodes CDR1 KGHSH and CDR2 LQKENI. The CDR3 nucleotides read TGTGCCAGCTCGACGACAGGGCCGGGCGAGCAGTACTTC. It encodes CASSTTGPGEQYF.

This clonotype was seen at least ten times. The rearrangement links TRBV3-1 to TRBJ1-1, with D possibly TRBD1 on 6 matching bases. Germline V gives CDR1 LGHDT, CDR2 YNNKEL (reference sequence). The CDR3 is 16 amino acids. V lost 4 bases and J lost 1, with 16 bases in between. The CDR3 is CASSPPQGRPNTEAFF. Written as DNA, the CDR3 is TGTGCCAGCAGCCCCCCGCAGGGGAGACCGAACACTGAAGCTTTCTTT.

This clonotype was found many times. The CDR3 spells CASRAGGMNTEAFF. The CDR3 bases are TGTGCCAGCAGAGCCGGCGGTATGAACACTGAAGCTTTCTTT. The chain combines TRBV28 with TRBJ1-1; no clear D gene. The CDR3 length is 14 residues. Germline V lookup: CDR1 MDHEN, CDR2 SYDVKM. The V gene lost 6 bases and the J gene lost 0 bases, with 11 bases spanning the gap.

Only one count was recorded for this clonotype. Given a much more abundant clone one base away, this may be a read error. No conserved phenylalanine or tryptophan is present at the end of the CDR3, so a read error is the likely explanation. The chain links TRBV6-1 to TRBJ2-7; 10 bases line up with TRBD1. Germline loops: CDR1 MNHNS, CDR2 SASEGT. J was trimmed by 6 bases and V by 11 bases; bases with no gene match: 13. This CDR3 has 14 amino acids. In nucleotides, the CDR3 is TGTGCCTCCCTTACCGGGACAGGGGATCCCGAGCAGTACCTC. Translating gives CASLTGTGDPEQYL.

At least ten counts were recorded for this clonotype. J is TRBJ1-6 and V is TRBV20-1; 7 bases agree with TRBD1. The ends lost 0 bases at V and 7 bases at J; junction bases unmatched: 3. The CDR3 spans 14 residues. Germline CDR1 reads DFQATT; CDR2 reads SNEGSKA (reference sequence). CDR3: CSARDQGENSPLHF. The DNA of the CDR3 is TGCAGTGCTAGAGATCAGGGGGAGAATTCACCCCTCCACTTT.

In DNA, the CDR3 is TGTGCCAGCAGTCGCCCCGGGGGAGCCTACGAGCAGTACTTC. This encodes CASSRPGGAYEQYF. This sequence joins TRBV27 and TRBJ2-7; D perhaps matches TRBD2 (6 bases). Germline V gene sequence: CDR1 MNHEY, CDR2 SMNVEV (reference sequence). With 5 bases removed from V and 2 bases from J, the gap between germline ends came to 13 bases. The CDR3 runs 14 residues.

This clonotype turned up a few times. The chain carries TRBV3-1 and TRBJ1-3; perhaps TRBD1 as D (6 bases). Looked up from germline, CDR1 is LGHDT and CDR2 is YNNKEL (reference sequence). The V gene lost 6 bases and the J gene lost 7 bases, with 19 bases spanning the gap. This CDR3 is built from 15 residues. The CDR3 DNA sequence: TGTGCCAGCAGTGGTACGGACAGTCCTTGGAACACCATATATTTT. This encodes CASSGTDSPWNTIYF.

This clonotype appeared many times. The CDR3 DNA is TGTGCCAGCAGCTTAGGATTGGCCCCGGGACAGGGTCAAGAGACCCAGTACTTC. It encodes CASSLGLAPGQGQETQYF. The gene calls are TRBV11-2 and TRBJ2-5; TRBD1 matches at 9 bases. This CDR3 is 18 amino acids long. The trim removed 1 base at V and 2 bases at J, leaving 11 bases unmatched. The germline CDR1 and CDR2 sequences are SGHAT and FQNNGV.

As DNA, the CDR3 is TGTGCCAGCAGCCTTTCCCCCGGGACGCAAGAGACCCAGTACTTC. As protein: CASSLSPGTQETQYF. The chain joins TRBV7-7 to TRBJ2-5, with D possibly called TRBD1 or TRBD2 (5 bases each). The CDR3 extends over 15 amino acids. The germline CDR1 and CDR2 sequences are SSHAT and FNYEAQ (reference sequence). Deletions cut 5 bases from V and 2 bases from J, with 15 bases between.

This clonotype was counted ten times or more. This rearrangement joins TRBV12-3 or TRBV12-4 to TRBJ1-4; tentatively, D is TRBD1 (6 bases). CDR3 length: 15 amino acids. V gave up 3 bases and J gave up 3 bases, with 11 bases separating them. Written as DNA, the CDR3 is TGTGCCAGCAGTTTGGGGGGGCAGTCTAATGAAAAACTGTTTTTT. Its translation: CASSLGGQSNEKLFF.

This clonotype was counted at least ten times. The genes are TRBV30 and TRBJ2-2; 8 nucleotides line up with TRBD1. Germline CDR1 is GTSNPN and CDR2 is SVGIG (reference sequence). J was trimmed by 6 bases and V by 6 bases; bases with no gene match: 9. The CDR3 sequence is 14 residues long. Here the CDR3 reads CACKGQASPGELFF. In DNA, the CDR3 is TGTGCCTGTAAGGGACAGGCCAGTCCCGGGGAGCTGTTTTTT.

This chain links TRBV6-1 with TRBJ1-4; D is uncertain. The CDR3 is made up of 13 amino acids. Germline V gene lookup returns CDR1 MNHNS and CDR2 SASEGT. Trimming took 6 bases from V and 8 from J, leaving 13 bases between them. The CDR3 nucleotides are TGTGCCAGCAGCCGGGTCCCTAGGGAAAAACTGTTTTTT. It codes for CASSRVPREKLFF.

There are many counts of this clonotype. CDR3 bases: TGTGCCAGCCGGGACTGGCACTCCTACGAGCAGTACTTC. Translation gives CASRDWHSYEQYF. The chain recombines TRBV2 with TRBJ2-7; possibly TRBD2 for D (6 bases). Trimming removed 8 bases from V and 0 bases from J, with 11 bases in between. Germline V gene lookup returns CDR1 SNHLY and CDR2 FYNNEI. The CDR3 is 13 amino acids.

The chain employs TRBV19 and TRBJ1-2; perhaps TRBD1 as D (6 bases). The germline CDR1 and CDR2 sequences are LNHDA and SQIVND (reference sequence). This CDR3 is 12 amino acids long. Trimming stripped 6 bases from V and 7 bases from J, with 12 bases between. CDR3 in DNA: TGTGCCAGTAGGGCAGGGGTTAGTGGCTACACCTTC. Protein product: CASRAGVSGYTF.

V is TRBV5-8 and J is TRBJ2-1; 13 bases are a match to TRBD2. With V trimmed by 1 base and J by 0 bases, 4 bases remained unmatched. CDR3 length: 18 residues. Germline V gene data show CDR1 as SGHTS and CDR2 as YDEGEE. CDR3 region: CASSLLLAGGSSYNEQFF. CDR3 bases: TGTGCCAGCAGCTTGTTACTAGCGGGGGGGAGCTCCTACAATGAGCAGTTCTTC.

V gene TRBV3-1 combines with J gene TRBJ1-3; 7 nucleotides agree with TRBD1. The germline CDR1 and CDR2 sequences are LGHDT and YNNKEL (reference sequence). This CDR3 spans 18 amino acids. J gave up 1 base and V 4 bases, and 13 bases lay outside the gene matches. The CDR3 loop reads CASSRTQGVGLSGNTIYF. In DNA, the CDR3 is TGTGCCAGCAGCCGAACTCAGGGGGTTGGTTTGTCTGGAAACACCATATATTTT.

This clonotype was counted at least ten times. CDR3 DNA sequence: TGTGCCAGCAGTCCAACCCGCGGAGGCAATGAGCAGTTCTTC. It is translated as CASSPTRGGNEQFF. This rearrangement joins TRBV6-2 or TRBV6-3 to TRBJ2-1; a weak D match, TRBD2 (5 bases). The germline CDR1 and CDR2 sequences are MNHEY and SVGEGT. V was clipped by 5 bases and J by 6 bases, with 14 bases between them. The CDR3 runs to 14 residues.

This clonotype was counted many times. J is TRBJ2-1 and V is TRBV7-2; D is perhaps TRBD2 (6 bases). The V gene lost 0 bases and the J gene lost 0 bases, with 6 bases spanning the gap. Germline V gene sequence: CDR1 SGHTA, CDR2 FQGNSA. The CDR3 sequence is 15 residues long. The CDR3 region is CASSLAGSSYNEQFF. For the CDR3, the DNA is TGTGCCAGCAGCTTAGCCGGGAGCTCCTACAATGAGCAGTTCTTC.

As regards this clonotype: Compared with germline, one end of the junction differs, possibly owing to a read error. This chain joins TRBV5-6 and TRBJ1-2; D is ambiguous. CDR1 is SGHDT and CDR2 is YYEEEE in the germline V gene. The CDR3 is made up of 13 amino acids. The CDR3 bases are TGTGCCAGCAACTTGGAGGCTAACTATGGCTACACCTTC. Residues: CASNLEANYGYTF.